This T cell receptor beta chain comes out of a study of OX40 agonist ivuxolimab in advanced cancers. V trimming: 2 bases; J trimming: 2 bases; junction bases outside the gene matches: 12. Germline CDR1 is SGHDN and CDR2 is FVKESK. The CDR3 contains 18 residues. Whole-study findings and limits: Some nonresponders also had low normalized T-cell clonal expansion. Expanded clones were, on average, more numerous in CD8+ T cells than in CD4+.

Exclusion applied to patients with autoimmune disease history or systemic immunosuppression. With respect to this clone: Its specificity is unknown.

The method was immunoSEQ multiplex PCR; TCRdb's version includes in-frame clones alone and lacks a portion of them. The data hold roughly 48,000 clones, with 85% to 90% observed a single time. The receptor was isolated from an adult with an advanced solid tumor such as melanoma, head and neck, liver or kidney cancer. The chain joins TRBV14 to TRBJ2-3; TRBD1 aligns across 8 bases. This specimen consisted of CD4+ or CD8+ T cells sorted from blood, obtained in a trial of the OX40 agonist ivuxolimab. CDR3: CASSQNDRGTVLTDTQYF. CDR3 bases: TGTGCCAGCAGCCAAAACGACAGGGGAACTGTCCTCACAGATACGCAGTATTTT.